The clone carrying this T cell receptor beta chain has ten or more counts. Its antigen is still unknown. This entry comes from a study of CD8 T cells in ankylosing spondylitis. Study results and limitations: Past studies reported some motif variants in reactive arthritis synovial fluid and blood.

TCRdb reprocessed the 5' RACE reads with MiXCR, giving one entry per CDR3 protein. The sample has more than 30,000 distinct CDR3 sequences, 10% to 15% seen once. The CDR3 is 15 amino acids. Germline lookup yields CDR1 MDHEN and CDR2 SYDVKM. Trimming removed 3 bases from V and 5 bases from J; junction bases left unmatched: 3. Sequencing was carried out using synovial fluid, either unsorted or a sorted T cell fraction (not recorded which). The rearrangement joins TRBV28 to TRBJ2-7, with 14 bases matching TRBD2. This TCR derives from a male donor with ankylosing spondylitis. In nucleotides, the CDR3 is TGTGCCAGCAGTTTCATGGGACTAGCGGGAGACGAGCAGTACTTC. It is translated as CASSFMGLAGDEQYF. The entire variable domain, with the rest obtained from reference TRBV28 and TRBJ2-7, is as follows: DVKVTQSSRYLVKRTGEKVFLECVQDMDHENMFWYRQDPGLGLRLIYFSYDVKMKEKGDIPEGYSVSREKKERFSLILESASTNQTSMYLCASSFMGLAGDEQYFGPGTRLTVT.